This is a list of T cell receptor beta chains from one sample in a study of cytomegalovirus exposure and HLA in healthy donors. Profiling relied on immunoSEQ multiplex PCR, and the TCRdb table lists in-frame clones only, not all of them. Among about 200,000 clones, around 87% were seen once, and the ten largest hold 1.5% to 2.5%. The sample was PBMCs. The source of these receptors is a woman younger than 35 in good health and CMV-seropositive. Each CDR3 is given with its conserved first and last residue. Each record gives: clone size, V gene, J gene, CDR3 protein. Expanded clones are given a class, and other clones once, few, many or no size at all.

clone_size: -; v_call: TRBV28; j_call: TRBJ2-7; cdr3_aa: CASTGGVGQGVYEQYF
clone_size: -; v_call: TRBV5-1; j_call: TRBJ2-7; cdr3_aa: CASSPGGGVRYEQYF
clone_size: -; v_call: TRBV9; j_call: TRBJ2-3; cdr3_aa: CASSVGLAGTDTQYF
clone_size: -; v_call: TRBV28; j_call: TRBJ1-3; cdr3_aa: CASSLVVGSSGNTIYF
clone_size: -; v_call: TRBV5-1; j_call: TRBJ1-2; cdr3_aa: CASSPIDSVYGYTF
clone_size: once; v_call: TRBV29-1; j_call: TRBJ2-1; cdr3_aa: CSVVGAAYNNEQFF
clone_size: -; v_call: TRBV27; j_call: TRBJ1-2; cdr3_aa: CASSLNGGNYGYTF
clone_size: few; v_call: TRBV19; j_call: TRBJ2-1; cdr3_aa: CASSPTGGATLQQFF
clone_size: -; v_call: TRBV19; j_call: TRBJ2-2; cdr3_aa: CASRGGGGGTGELFF
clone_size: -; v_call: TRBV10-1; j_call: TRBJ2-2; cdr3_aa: CASSDPGTGGTGELFF
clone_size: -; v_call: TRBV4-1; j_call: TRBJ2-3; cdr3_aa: CASSQVLTGGLTSGSPDTQYF
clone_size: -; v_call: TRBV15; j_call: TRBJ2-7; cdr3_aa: CATSRARDSSYEQYF
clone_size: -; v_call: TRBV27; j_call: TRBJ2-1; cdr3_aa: CASVTGTYNEQFF
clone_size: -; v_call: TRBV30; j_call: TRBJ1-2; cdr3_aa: CAWSKENYGYTF
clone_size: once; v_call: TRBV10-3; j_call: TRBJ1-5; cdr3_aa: CAISEPTGQSNQPQHF
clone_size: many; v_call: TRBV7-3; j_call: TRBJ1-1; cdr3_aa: CASSFRGKNTEAFF
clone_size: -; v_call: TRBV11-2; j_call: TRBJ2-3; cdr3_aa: CASSWSGSMADTQYF
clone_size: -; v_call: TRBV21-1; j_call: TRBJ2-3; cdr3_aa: CASSKEGGVHIDTQYF
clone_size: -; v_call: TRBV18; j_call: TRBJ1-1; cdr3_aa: CASSSDSGTTEAFF
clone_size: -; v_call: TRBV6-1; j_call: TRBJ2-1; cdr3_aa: CASRVAGGYNEQFF
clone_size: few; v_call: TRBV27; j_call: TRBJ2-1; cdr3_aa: CASRVGAGTDSYNEQFF
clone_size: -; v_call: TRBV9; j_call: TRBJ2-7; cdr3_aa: CASSESGGLSYEQYF
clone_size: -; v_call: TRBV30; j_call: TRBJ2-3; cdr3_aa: CAWNQGGATDTQYF
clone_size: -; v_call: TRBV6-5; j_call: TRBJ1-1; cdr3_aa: CASATGDSMNTEAFF
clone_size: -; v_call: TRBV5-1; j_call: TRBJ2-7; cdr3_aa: CASGQSPGQILEQYF
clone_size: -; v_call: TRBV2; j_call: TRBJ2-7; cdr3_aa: CASTISSSGTPNWGTYEQYF
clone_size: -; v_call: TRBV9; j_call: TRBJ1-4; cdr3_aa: CASSETFTHNEKLFF
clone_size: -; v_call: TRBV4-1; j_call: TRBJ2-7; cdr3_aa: CASSPRNPPPGLADRYEQYF
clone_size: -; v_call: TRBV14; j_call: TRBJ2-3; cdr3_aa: CASSLRQGWDTDTQYF
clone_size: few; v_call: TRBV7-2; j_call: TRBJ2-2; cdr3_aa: CASRPVETANTGELFF
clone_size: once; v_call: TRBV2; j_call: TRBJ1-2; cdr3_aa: CASRWTGGPYYGYTF
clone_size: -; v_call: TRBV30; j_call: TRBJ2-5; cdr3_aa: CAWSGGDETQYF
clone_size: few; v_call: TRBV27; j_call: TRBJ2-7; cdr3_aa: CASRQGANEQYF
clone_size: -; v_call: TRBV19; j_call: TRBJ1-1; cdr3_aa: CASGQRMNTEAFF
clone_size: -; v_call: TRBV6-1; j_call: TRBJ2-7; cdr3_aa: CAIPGVAYEQYF
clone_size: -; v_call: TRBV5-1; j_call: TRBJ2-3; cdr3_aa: CASSLGSGSATDTQYF
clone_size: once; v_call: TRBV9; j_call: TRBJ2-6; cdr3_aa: CASSGGLAGVTGANVLTF
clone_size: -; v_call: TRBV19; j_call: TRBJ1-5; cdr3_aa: CASSIEARGQPQHF
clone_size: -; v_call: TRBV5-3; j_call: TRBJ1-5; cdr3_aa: CARSPIHRVGQPQHF
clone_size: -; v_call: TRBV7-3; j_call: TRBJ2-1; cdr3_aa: CASSRGQVGGGYDEQFF
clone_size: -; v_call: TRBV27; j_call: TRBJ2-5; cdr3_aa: CASGAGAEQETQYF
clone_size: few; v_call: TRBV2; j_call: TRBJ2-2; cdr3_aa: CASTGEIGELFF
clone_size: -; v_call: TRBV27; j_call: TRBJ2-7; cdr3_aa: CASSPGGYEQYF
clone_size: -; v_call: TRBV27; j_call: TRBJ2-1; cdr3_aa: CASSLSWQGSYNEQFF
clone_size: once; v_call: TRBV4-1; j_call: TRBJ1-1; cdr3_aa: CASSRPNKEGAYTEAFF
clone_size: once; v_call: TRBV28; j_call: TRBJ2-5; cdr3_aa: CASSNNRGLMETQYF
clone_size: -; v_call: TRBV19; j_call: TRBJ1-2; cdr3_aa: CASVGRERQGGYTF
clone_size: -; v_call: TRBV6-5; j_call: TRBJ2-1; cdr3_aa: CASSSTSPGGYNEQFF
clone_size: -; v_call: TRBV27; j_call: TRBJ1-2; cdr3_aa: CASSSLTGGDLIYGYTF
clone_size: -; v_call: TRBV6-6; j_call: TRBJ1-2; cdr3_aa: CASSQTWNLGYTF